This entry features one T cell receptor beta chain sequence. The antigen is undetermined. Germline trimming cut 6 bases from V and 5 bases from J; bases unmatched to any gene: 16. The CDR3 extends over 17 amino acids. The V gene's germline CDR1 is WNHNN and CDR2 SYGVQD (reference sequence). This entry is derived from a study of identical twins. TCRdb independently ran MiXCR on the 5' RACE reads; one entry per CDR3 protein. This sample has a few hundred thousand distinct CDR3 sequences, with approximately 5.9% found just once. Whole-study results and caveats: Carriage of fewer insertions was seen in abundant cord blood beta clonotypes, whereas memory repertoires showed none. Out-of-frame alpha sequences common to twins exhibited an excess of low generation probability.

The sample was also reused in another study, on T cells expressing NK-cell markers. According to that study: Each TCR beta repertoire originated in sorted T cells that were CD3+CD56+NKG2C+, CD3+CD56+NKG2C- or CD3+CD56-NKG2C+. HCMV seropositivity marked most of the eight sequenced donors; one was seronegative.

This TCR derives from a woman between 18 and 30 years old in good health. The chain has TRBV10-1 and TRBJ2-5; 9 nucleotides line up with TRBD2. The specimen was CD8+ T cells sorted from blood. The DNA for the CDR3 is TGCGCCAGCAGCCCTGACCGGAGTAGCGGGAGTTGGGAGACCCAGTACTTC. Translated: CASSPDRSSGSWETQYF.